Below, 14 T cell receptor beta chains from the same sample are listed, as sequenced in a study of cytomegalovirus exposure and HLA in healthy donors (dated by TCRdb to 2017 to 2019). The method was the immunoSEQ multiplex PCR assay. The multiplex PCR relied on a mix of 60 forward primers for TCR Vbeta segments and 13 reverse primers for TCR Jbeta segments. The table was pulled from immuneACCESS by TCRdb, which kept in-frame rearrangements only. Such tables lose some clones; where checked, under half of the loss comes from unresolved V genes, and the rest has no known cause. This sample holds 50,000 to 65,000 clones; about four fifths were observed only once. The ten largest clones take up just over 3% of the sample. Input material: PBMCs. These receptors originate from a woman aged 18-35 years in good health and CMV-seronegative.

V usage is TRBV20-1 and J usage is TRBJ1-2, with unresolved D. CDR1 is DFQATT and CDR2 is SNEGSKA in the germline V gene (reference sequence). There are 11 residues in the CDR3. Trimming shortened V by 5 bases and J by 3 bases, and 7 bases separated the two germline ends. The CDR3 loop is CSAGLYYGYTF. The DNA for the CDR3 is TGCAGTGCTGGGCTCTACTATGGCTACACCTTC.

CDR3 sequence: CAWGQIGNQPQHF. CDR3 DNA sequence: TGTGCCTGGGGACAAATCGGGAATCAGCCCCAGCATTTT. V and J are TRBV30 and TRBJ1-5, with TRBD1 as a possible D gene (5 bases). V gave up 5 bases and J gave up 4 bases, with 12 bases separating them. The germline gives CDR1 GTSNPN, CDR2 SVGIG (reference sequence). CDR3 size: 13 residues.

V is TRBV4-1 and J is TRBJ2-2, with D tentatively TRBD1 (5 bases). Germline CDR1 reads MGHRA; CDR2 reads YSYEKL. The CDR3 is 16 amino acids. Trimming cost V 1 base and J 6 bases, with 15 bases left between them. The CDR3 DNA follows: TGCGCCAGCAGCCAAGGGGCAGGGAATAGGGCCGGGGAGCTGTTTTTT. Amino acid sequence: CASSQGAGNRAGELFF.

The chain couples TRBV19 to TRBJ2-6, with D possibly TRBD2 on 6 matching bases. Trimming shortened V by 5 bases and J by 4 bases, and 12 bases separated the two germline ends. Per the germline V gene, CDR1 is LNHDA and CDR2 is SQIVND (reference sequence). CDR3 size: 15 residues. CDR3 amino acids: CASSLAGPGANVLTF. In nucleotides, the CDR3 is TGTGCCAGTAGTCTCGCGGGGCCCGGGGCCAACGTCCTGACTTTC.

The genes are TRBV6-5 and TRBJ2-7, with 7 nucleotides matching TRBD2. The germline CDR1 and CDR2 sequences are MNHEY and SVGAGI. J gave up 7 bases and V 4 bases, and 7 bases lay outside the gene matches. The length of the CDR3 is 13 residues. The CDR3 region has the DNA TGTGCCAGCAGTTCTAGCGGCCCAGGAGAGCAGTACTTC. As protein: CASSSSGPGEQYF.

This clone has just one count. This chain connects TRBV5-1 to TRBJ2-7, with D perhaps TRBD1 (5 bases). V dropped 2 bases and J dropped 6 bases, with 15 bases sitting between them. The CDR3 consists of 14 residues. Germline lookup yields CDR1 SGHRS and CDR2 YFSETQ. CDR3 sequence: CASSFDREIAEQYF. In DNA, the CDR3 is TGCGCCAGCAGCTTTGACAGAGAAATTGCCGAGCAGTACTTC.

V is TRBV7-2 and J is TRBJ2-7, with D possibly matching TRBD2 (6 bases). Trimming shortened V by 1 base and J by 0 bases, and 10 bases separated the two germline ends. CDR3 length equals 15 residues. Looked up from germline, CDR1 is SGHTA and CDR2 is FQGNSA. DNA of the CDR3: TGTGCCAGCAGCTTAGAGGCGGGAAGCTCCTACGAGCAGTACTTC. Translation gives CASSLEAGSSYEQYF.

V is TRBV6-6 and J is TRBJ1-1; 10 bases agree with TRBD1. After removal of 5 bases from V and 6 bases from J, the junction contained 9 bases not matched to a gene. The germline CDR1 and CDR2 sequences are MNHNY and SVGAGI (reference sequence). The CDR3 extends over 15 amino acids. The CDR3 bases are TGTGCCAGCAGTAATCCAGACAGGGGGCAAGCTGAAGCTTTCTTT. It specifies CASSNPDRGQAEAFF.

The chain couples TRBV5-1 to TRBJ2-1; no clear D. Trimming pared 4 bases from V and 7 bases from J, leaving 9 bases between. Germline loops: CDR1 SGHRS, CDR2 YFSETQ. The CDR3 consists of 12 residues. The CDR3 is CASSVPPNEQFF. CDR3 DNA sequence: TGCGCCAGCAGCGTCCCCCCAAATGAGCAGTTCTTC.

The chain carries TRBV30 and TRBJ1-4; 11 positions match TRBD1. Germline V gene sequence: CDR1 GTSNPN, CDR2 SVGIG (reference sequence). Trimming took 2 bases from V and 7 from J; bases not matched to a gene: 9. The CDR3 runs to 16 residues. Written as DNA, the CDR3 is TGTGCCTGGAGTTTTCCCGGCGGGACAGGGGGTGAAAAACTGTTTTTT. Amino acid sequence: CAWSFPGGTGGEKLFF.

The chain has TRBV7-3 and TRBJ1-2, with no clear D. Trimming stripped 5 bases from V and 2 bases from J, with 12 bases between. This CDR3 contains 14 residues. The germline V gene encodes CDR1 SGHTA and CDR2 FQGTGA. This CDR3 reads CASSPGGQNYGYTF. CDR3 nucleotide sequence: TGTGCCAGCAGCCCCGGAGGGCAAAACTATGGCTACACCTTC.

CDR3 sequence: CASSHPGRAYEQYF. CDR3 coding DNA: TGTGCCAGCAGCCACCCCGGTCGGGCCTACGAGCAGTACTTC. J is TRBJ2-7 and V is TRBV14; unclear D gene. Trimming shortened V by 3 bases and J by 2 bases, and 11 bases separated the two germline ends. This CDR3 comprises 14 residues. CDR1 and CDR2 from the germline V gene are SGHDN and FVKESK.

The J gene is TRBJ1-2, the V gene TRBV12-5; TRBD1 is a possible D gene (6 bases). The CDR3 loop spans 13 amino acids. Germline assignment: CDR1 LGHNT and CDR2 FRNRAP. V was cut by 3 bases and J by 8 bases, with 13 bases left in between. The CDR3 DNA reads TGTGCTAGTGGTTTAGGGGGGGGGCAAGGCTACACCTTC. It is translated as CASGLGGGQGYTF. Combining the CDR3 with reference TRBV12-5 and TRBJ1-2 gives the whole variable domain DARVTQTPRHKVTEMGQEVTMRCQPILGHNTVFWYRQTMMQGLELLAYFRNRAPLDDSGMPKDRFSAEMPDATLATLKIQPSEPRDSAVYFCASGLGGGQGYTFGSGTRLTVV.

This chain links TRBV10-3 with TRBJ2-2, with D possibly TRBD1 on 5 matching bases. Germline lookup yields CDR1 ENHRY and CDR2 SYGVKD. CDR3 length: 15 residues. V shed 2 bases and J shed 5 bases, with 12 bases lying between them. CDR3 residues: CAISERGFVTGELFF. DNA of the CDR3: TGTGCCATCAGTGAGAGGGGATTTGTTACCGGGGAGCTGTTTTTT.